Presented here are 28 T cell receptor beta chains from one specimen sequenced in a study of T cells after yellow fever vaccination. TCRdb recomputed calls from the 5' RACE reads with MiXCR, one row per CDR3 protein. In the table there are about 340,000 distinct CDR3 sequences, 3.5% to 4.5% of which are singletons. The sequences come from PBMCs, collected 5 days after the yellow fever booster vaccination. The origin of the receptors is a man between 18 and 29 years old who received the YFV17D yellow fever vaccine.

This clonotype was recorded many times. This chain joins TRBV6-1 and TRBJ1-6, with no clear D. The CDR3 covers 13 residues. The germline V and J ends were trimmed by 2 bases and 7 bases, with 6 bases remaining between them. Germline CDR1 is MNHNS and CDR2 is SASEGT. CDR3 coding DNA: TGTGCCAGCAGTGAACAGCCCAATTCACCCCTCCACTTT. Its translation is CASSEQPNSPLHF.

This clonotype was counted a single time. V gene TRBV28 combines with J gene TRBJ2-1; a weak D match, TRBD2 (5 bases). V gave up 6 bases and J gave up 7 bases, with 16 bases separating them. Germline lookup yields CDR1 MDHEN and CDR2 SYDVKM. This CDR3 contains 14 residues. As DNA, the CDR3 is TGTGCCAGCAGCGACACTAGGGTATGGAATGAGCAGTTCTTC. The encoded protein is CASSDTRVWNEQFF.

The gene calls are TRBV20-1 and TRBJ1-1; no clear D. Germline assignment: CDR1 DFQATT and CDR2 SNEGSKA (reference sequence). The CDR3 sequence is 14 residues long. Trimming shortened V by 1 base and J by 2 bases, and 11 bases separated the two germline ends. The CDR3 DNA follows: TGCAGTGCTAGAGCAATGGGCGGCAACACTGAAGCTTTCTTT. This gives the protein CSARAMGGNTEAFF.

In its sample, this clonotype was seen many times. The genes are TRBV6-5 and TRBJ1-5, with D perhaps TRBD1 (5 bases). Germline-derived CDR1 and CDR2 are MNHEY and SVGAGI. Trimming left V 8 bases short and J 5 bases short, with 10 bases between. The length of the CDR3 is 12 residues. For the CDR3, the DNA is TGTGCCAGCGGGACGGGCTATCAGCCCCAGCATTTT. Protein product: CASGTGYQPQHF.

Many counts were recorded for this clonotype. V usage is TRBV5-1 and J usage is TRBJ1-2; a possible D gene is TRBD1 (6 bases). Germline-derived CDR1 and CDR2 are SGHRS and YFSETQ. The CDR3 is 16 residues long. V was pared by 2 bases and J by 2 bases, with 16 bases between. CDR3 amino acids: CASSFHNDRSNYGYTF. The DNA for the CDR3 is TGCGCCAGCAGCTTCCATAATGACAGGTCGAACTATGGCTACACCTTC.

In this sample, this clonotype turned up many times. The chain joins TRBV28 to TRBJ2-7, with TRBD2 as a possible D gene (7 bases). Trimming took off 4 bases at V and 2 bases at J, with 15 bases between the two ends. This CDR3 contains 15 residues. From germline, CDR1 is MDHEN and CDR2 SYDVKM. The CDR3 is CASSSTGGITYEQYF. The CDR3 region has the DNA TGTGCCAGCAGTTCCACGGGGGGCATAACCTACGAGCAGTACTTC.

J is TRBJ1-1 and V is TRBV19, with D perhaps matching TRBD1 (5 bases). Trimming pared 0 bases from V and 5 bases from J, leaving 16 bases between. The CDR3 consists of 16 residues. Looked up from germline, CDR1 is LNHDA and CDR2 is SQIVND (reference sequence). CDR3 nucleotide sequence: TGTGCCAGTAGTATAGACCGACAGAGAGGGTATACTGAAGCTTTCTTT. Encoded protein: CASSIDRQRGYTEAFF.

Here the CDR3 DNA reads TGTGCCAGCAGCTTAGAAGGTTGGGGCAAATTCACCTACAATGAGCAGTTCTTC. As protein: CASSLEGWGKFTYNEQFF. The chain combines TRBV11-2 with TRBJ2-1, with a possible D match to TRBD1 (5 bases). This CDR3 comprises 18 residues. Trimming took off 0 bases at V and 2 bases at J, with 17 bases between the two ends. Germline CDR1 is SGHAT and CDR2 is FQNNGV.

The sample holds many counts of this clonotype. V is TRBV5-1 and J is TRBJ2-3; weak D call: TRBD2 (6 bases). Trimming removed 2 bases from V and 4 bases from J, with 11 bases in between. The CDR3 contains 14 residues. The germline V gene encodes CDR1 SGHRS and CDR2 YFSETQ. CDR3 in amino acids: CASSFQEGSDTQYF. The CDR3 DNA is TGCGCCAGCAGCTTCCAGGAGGGCTCAGATACGCAGTATTTT.

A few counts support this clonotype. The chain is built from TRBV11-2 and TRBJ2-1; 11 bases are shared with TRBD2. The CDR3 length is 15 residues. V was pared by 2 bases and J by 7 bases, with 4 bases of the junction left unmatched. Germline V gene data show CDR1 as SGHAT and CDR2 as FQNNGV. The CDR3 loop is CASSLLAGGMNEQFF. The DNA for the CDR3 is TGTGCCAGCAGCTTACTAGCGGGGGGAATGAATGAGCAGTTCTTC.

The CDR3 is CASSPAGTGFYEQYV. DNA of the CDR3: TGTGCCAGCAGTCCCGCCGGGACAGGCTTCTACGAGCAGTACGTC. The chain recombines TRBV27 with TRBJ2-7; 8 nucleotides line up with TRBD1. V trimming: 5 bases; J trimming: 3 bases; junction bases outside the gene matches: 9. This CDR3 region has 15 residues. Germline-derived CDR1 and CDR2 are MNHEY and SMNVEV (reference sequence).

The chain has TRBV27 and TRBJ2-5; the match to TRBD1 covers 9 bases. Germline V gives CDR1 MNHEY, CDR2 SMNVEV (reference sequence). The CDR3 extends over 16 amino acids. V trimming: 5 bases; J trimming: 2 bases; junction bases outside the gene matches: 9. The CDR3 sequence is CASSLDPGTGQETQYF. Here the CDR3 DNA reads TGTGCCAGCAGTCTCGACCCCGGGACAGGGCAAGAGACCCAGTACTTC.

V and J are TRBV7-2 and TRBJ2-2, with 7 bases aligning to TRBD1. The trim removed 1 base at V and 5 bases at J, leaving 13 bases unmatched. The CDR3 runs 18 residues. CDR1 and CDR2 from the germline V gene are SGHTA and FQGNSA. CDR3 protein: CASSLGTGLFSRTGELFF. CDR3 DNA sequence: TGTGCCAGCAGCTTAGGGACAGGTTTATTTTCGCGGACCGGGGAGCTGTTTTTT.

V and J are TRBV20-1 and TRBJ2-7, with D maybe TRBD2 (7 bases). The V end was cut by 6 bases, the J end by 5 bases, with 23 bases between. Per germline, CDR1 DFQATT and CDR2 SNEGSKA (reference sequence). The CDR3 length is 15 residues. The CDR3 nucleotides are TGCAGTGCCGCTAGGTGGCGCGGGGGACACAACGAGCAGTACTTC. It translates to CSAARWRGGHNEQYF.

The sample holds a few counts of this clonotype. The CDR3 loop reads CASSFYQGPEAFF. CDR3 coding DNA: TGTGCCAGCAGTTTTTATCAGGGGCCTGAAGCTTTCTTT. The chain uses TRBV28 and TRBJ1-1; maybe TRBD1 (6 bases). The CDR3 totals 13 residues. From germline, CDR1 is MDHEN and CDR2 SYDVKM. The V end was cut by 3 bases, the J end by 6 bases, with 11 bases between.

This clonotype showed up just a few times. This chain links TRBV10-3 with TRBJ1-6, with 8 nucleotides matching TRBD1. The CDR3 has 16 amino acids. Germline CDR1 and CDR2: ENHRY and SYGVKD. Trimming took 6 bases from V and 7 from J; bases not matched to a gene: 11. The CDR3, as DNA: TGTGCCATCAGGGAGACGACAGGGGCGGGGAATTCACCCCTCCACTTT. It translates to CAIRETTGAGNSPLHF.

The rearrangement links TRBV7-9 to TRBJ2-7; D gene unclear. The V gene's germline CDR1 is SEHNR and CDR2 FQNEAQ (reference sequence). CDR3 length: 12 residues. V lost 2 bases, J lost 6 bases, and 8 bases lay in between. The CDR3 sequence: CASSLRVGEQYV. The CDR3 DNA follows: TGTGCCAGCAGCTTACGGGTGGGCGAGCAGTACGTC.

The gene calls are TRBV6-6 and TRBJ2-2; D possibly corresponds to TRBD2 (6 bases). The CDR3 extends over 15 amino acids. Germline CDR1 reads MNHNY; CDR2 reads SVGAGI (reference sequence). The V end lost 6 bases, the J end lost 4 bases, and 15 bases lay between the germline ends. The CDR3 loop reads CASSRWDSSTGELFF. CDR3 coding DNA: TGTGCCAGCAGCCGATGGGACTCGTCCACCGGGGAGCTGTTTTTT.

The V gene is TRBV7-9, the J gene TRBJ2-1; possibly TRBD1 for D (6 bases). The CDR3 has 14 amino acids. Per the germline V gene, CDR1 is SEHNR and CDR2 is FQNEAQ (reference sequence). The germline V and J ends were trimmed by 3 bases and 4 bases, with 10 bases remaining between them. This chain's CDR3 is CASSLRTAYNEQFF. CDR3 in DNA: TGTGCCAGCAGCTTGAGGACAGCTTACAATGAGCAGTTCTTC.

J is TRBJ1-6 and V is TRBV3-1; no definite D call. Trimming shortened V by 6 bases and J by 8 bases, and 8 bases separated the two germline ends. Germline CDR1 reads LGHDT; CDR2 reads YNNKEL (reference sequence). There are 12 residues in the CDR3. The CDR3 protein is CASRKPDSPLHF. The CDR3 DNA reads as TGTGCCAGCAGGAAACCGGATTCACCCCTCCACTTT. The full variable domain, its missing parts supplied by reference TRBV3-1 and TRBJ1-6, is DTAVSQTPKYLVTQMGNDKSIKCEQNLGHDTMYWYKQDSKKFLKIMFSYNNKELIINETVPNRFSPKSPDKAHLNLHINSLELGDSAVYFCASRKPDSPLHFGNGTRLTVT.

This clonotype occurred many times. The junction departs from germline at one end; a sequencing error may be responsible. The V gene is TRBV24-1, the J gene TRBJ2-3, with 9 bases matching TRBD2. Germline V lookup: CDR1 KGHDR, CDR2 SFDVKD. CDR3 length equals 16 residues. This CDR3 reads CATSDSGTSTPDTHYF. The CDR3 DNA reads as TGTGCCACCAGTGATTCCGGGACTAGCACTCCAGATACGCACTATTTT.

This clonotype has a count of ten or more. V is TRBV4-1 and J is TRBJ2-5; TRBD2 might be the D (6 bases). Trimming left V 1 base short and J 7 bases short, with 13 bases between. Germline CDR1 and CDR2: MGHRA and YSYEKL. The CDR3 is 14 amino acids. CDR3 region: CASSQGNLGGTQYF. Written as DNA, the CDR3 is TGCGCCAGCAGCCAAGGAAACTTGGGGGGGACCCAGTACTTC.

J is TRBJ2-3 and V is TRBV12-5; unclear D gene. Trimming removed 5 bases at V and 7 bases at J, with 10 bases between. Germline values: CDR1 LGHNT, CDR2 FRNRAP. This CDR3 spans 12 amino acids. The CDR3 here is CASGPRTHTQYF. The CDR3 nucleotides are TGTGCTAGTGGTCCCAGGACCCATACGCAGTATTTT.

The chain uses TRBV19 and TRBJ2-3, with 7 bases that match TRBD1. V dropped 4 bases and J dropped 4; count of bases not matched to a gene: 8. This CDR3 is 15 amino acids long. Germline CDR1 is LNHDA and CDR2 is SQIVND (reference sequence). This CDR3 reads CASSSHRGGSDTQYF. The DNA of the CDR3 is TGTGCCAGTAGTAGCCACAGGGGCGGGTCAGATACGCAGTATTTT.

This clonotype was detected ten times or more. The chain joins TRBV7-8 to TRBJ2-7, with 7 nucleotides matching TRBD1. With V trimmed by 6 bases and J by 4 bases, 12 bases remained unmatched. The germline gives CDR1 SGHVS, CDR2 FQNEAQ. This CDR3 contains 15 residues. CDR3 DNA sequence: TGTGCCAGCAGTGCTTATAGCAGGGGGAAGTACGAGCAGTACGTC. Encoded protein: CASSAYSRGKYEQYV.

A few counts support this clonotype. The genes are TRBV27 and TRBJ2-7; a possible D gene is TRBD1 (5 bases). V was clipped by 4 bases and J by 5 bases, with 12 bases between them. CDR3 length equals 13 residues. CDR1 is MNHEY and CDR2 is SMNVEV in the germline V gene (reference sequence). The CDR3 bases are TGTGCCAGCAGTTACTCAGGGTACCACGAGCAGTACTTC. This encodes CASSYSGYHEQYF.

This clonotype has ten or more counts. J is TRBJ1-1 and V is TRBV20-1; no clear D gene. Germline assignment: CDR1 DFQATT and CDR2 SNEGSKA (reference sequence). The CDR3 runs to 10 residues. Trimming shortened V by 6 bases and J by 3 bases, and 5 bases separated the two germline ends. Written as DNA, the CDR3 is TGCAGTGCAGGGTACACTGAAGCTTTCTTT. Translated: CSAGYTEAFF.

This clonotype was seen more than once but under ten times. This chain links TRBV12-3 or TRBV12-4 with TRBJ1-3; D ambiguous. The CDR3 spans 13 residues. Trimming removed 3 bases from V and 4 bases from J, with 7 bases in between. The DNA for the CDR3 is TGTGCCAGCAGTTTTTGGCAGGGAAACACCATATATTTT. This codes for CASSFWQGNTIYF.